The 19 T cell receptor beta chains below all came from one sample that was sequenced in a study of blood T cell repertoires in COVID-19 (dated by TCRdb to the early 2020s). The library was prepared using the immunoSEQ multiplex PCR assay. TCRdb stores this immuneACCESS table with in-frame sequences only. Part of the clones is absent; in the studies checked, under half of the shortfall reflects unresolved V genes, and no reason is known for the rest. The sample data list 150,000 to 200,000 clones, and approximately 87% of these were observed just once. The ten largest clonotypes hold 11% of the sample. Source material: peripheral blood. All receptors come from a woman aged 55-69 years with COVID-19, enrolled during active disease.

DNA of the CDR3: TGTGCCAGTAAGATTAGCGGAATAGCTCAGGGTGAGCAGTTCTTC. The encoded protein is CASKISGIAQGEQFF. The J gene is TRBJ2-1, the V gene TRBV19, with D possibly being TRBD2 (6 bases). The CDR3 extends over 15 amino acids. The germline V and J ends were trimmed by 7 bases and 9 bases, with 22 bases remaining between them. Germline values: CDR1 LNHDA, CDR2 SQIVND (reference sequence). The variable domain in full, completed from reference TRBV19 and TRBJ2-1, reads DGGITQSPKYLFRKEGQNVTLSCEQNLNHDAMYWYRQDPGQGLRLIYYSQIVNDFQKGDIAEGYSVSREKKESFPLTVTSAQKNPTAFYLCASKISGIAQGEQFFGPGTRLTVL.

The chain links TRBV10-2 to TRBJ2-3, with TRBD2 as a possible D gene (5 bases). The germline gives CDR1 WSHSY, CDR2 SAAADI. Trimming pared 3 bases from V and 0 bases from J, leaving 13 bases between. There are 16 residues in the CDR3. The CDR3 bases are TGCGCCAGCAGTGAAAGTACCCGGACTAGCACAGATACGCAGTATTTT. Translation: CASSESTRTSTDTQYF.

The chain combines TRBV14 with TRBJ1-2; D is perhaps TRBD1 (6 bases). The CDR3 has 13 residues. Between the trimmed V and J ends, which lost 6 bases and 7 bases, there was a span of 15 bases. Germline V lookup: CDR1 SGHDN, CDR2 FVKESK. As DNA, the CDR3 is TGTGCCAGCAGGCAAACAGGGAGGGGTGGCTACACCTTC. The encoded protein is CASRQTGRGGYTF.

This chain connects TRBV4-3 to TRBJ2-3; tentative D call: TRBD2 (6 bases). There are 16 residues in the CDR3. From germline, CDR1 is LGHNA and CDR2 YSLEER. V was cut by 2 bases and J by 0 bases, with 12 bases left in between. CDR3 protein: CASSQYSGPSTDTQYF. DNA of the CDR3: TGCGCCAGCAGCCAATATAGCGGACCTAGCACAGATACGCAGTATTTT.

The V gene is TRBV9, the J gene TRBJ1-2; 7 bases line up with TRBD1. CDR1 and CDR2 (germline): SGDLS, YYNGEE. This CDR3 has 15 amino acids. V lost 7 bases, J lost 2 bases, and 11 bases stayed unmatched. The DNA of the CDR3 is TGTGCCAGCGTCCGGGGTGGGGGACAGAACTATGGCTACACCTTC. This gives the protein CASVRGGGQNYGYTF.

A word on this clone: Other DNA variants within this sample encode the same CDR3. The chain is built from TRBV27 and TRBJ2-3; no firm D call. Germline V CDR1 and CDR2: MNHEY, SMNVEV (reference sequence). The CDR3 covers 12 residues. Trimming took 5 bases from V and 2 from J, leaving 5 bases between them. The CDR3, as DNA: TGTGCCAGCAGTCGCTACACAGATACGCAGTATTTT. Its protein product is CASSRYTDTQYF.

V is TRBV10-3 and J is TRBJ1-2; D remains unclear. Trimming removed 6 bases at V and 3 bases at J, with 8 bases between. Germline V lookup: CDR1 ENHRY, CDR2 SYGVKD. The CDR3 loop spans 12 amino acids. The DNA for the CDR3 is TGTGCCATCAGCGCGACTGACTATGGCTACACCTTC. The encoded protein is CAISATDYGYTF.

The V gene is TRBV9, the J gene TRBJ1-6; D remains ambiguous. Trimming took 0 bases from V and 0 from J, leaving 4 bases between them. Germline assignment: CDR1 SGDLS and CDR2 YYNGEE. This CDR3 has 15 residues. The CDR3 here is CASSVAISYNSPLHF. CDR3 bases: TGTGCCAGCAGCGTAGCCATCTCCTATAATTCACCCCTCCACTTT.

The DNA for the CDR3 is TGTGCCAGCAGCCCGGACAGGGGGACGGGTCAGCCCCAGCATTTT. This sequence encodes CASSPDRGTGQPQHF. The chain uses TRBV5-4 and TRBJ1-5; 10 bases are a match to TRBD1. Per germline, CDR1 SGHNT and CDR2 YYREEE (reference sequence). J was trimmed by 6 bases and V by 4 bases; bases with no gene match: 7. The CDR3 covers 15 residues.

V gene TRBV30 combines with J gene TRBJ2-1; no clear D. This CDR3 is built from 8 residues. Germline V lookup: CDR1 GTSNPN, CDR2 SVGIG (reference sequence). Between the trimmed V and J ends, which lost 4 bases and 12 bases, there was a span of 4 bases. DNA of the CDR3: TGTGCCTGGAACGGGCAGTTCTTC. Its translation is CAWNGQFF.

The J gene is TRBJ1-1, the V gene TRBV28; D gene ambiguous. There are 14 residues in the CDR3. CDR1 and CDR2 (germline): MDHEN, SYDVKM. V dropped 5 bases and J dropped 1 base, with 11 bases sitting between them. The DNA of the CDR3 is TGTGCCAGCAGTACGGAGGAGAGGAACACTGAAGCTTTCTTT. As protein: CASSTEERNTEAFF.

The chain couples TRBV7-2 to TRBJ1-2; 8 nucleotides line up with TRBD1. V lost 5 bases and J lost 3; bases outside the gene matches: 8. Germline CDR1 and CDR2: SGHTA and FQGNSA. The CDR3 is 15 amino acids. The CDR3 sequence is CASSPGQGKYYGYTF. The CDR3 region has the DNA TGTGCCAGCAGCCCAGGACAGGGCAAATACTATGGCTACACCTTC.

This clone was seen just once. The chain has TRBV9 and TRBJ2-1; maybe TRBD2 (5 bases). The CDR3 has 17 residues. CDR1 SGDLS and CDR2 YYNGEE come from the germline V gene. V lost 4 bases, J lost 3 bases, and 20 bases lay in between. The CDR3 spells CASSTQTGKIIYNEQFF. For the CDR3, the DNA is TGTGCCAGCAGCACCCAGACGGGGAAAATTATCTACAATGAGCAGTTCTTC.

The V call is TRBV6-5, the J call TRBJ2-1, with 9 bases matching TRBD2. There are 11 residues in the CDR3. V dropped 7 bases and J dropped 10; count of bases not matched to a gene: 2. Germline assignment: CDR1 MNHEY and CDR2 SVGAGI. The CDR3 nucleotides are TGTGCCAGCACCCTAGCGGGAGAGCAGTTCTTC. Translating gives CASTLAGEQFF.

V gene TRBV2 combines with J gene TRBJ2-5, with TRBD2 matching over 8 bases. The CDR3 loop spans 13 amino acids. The germline gives CDR1 SNHLY, CDR2 FYNNEI. V gave up 8 bases and J gave up 2 bases; unmatched junction bases: 4. The CDR3 coding sequence is TGTGCCAGCCGGGAGGGAGGTCAAGAGACCCAGTACTTC. Translating gives CASREGGQETQYF.

V and J are TRBV7-2 and TRBJ2-6; D remains ambiguous. The V gene's germline CDR1 is SGHTA and CDR2 FQGNSA. This CDR3 contains 15 residues. V was clipped by 1 base and J by 1 base, with 5 bases between them. In DNA form, the CDR3 reads TGTGCCAGCAGCTTAGTCGGTTCTGGGGCCAACGTCCTGACTTTC. Its protein product is CASSLVGSGANVLTF.

For this clone: Likely a read error: the CDR3 ends without its conserved phenylalanine or tryptophan. Because the CDR3's place on the DNA is in doubt, the DNA is left out and the CDR3 is given as listed by TCRdb. CDR3 residues: CASSFSRTQMRL. The chain links TRBV12-3 or TRBV12-4 to TRBJ1-1; TRBD1, as called in the table, went unchecked against the DNA. The CDR3 spans 12 residues, counting both ends.

The chain is built from TRBV9 and TRBJ2-1; TRBD2 matches 14 bases. Germline CDR1 is SGDLS and CDR2 is YYNGEE. This CDR3 has 17 residues. Trimming took 4 bases from V and 5 from J; bases not matched to a gene: 8. This CDR3 is CASSPEGTSGSNNEQFF. The CDR3 coding sequence is TGTGCCAGCAGCCCAGAAGGGACTAGCGGGAGTAACAATGAGCAGTTCTTC.

The J gene is TRBJ1-5, the V gene TRBV3-1 (or the pseudogene TRBV3-2); D not certain. Germline CDR1 reads LGHDT; CDR2 reads YNNKEL (reference sequence). With 2 bases removed from V and 6 bases from J, the gap between germline ends came to 17 bases. This CDR3 comprises 16 residues. Written as DNA, the CDR3 is TGTGCCAGCAGCCAAATTCCGGTTTCGGTCGGTCAGCCCCAGCATTTT. Protein sequence: CASSQIPVSVGQPQHF.